This is a list of T cell receptor beta chains from one sample in a study of technical replicates of blood from a few donors. Only in-frame clones appear in the TCRdb table, and some are missing; sequencing was by immunoSEQ multiplex PCR. The profile shows 68,000 or so clones, under 98% of them singletons. The sequencing input was T cells isolated from PBMCs. The receptor source for this set is a human donor in good health. Both conserved end residues are part of each CDR3. D genes are given only for firm matches. Clone size is given for some rows only: seen once, a few or many times, or a class if the clone is expanded.

v_gene	d_gene	abundance	j_gene	CDR3aa	CDR3nt
TRBV29-1	TRBD1	-	TRBJ1-1	CSVAGQGNTEAFF	TGCAGCGTTGCGGGACAGGGAAACACTGAAGCTTTCTTT
TRBV4-1	-	few	TRBJ1-2	CASSQDIAGGARGYTF	TGCGCCAGCAGCCAAGATATTGCGGGGGGCGCGCGGGGCTACACCTTC
TRBV7-2	-	-	TRBJ2-1	CASSSLTSYNEQFF	TGTGCCAGCAGTTCTCTGACTAGTTACAATGAGCAGTTCTTC
TRBV6-1	TRBD1	-	TRBJ2-7	CASSGGTGSYEQYF	TGTGCCAGCAGTGGGGGGACAGGGTCCTACGAGCAGTACTTC
TRBV2	TRBD1	-	TRBJ1-2	CASSIRTGNGYTF	TGTGCCAGCAGTATACGGACAGGGAATGGCTACACCTTC
TRBV6-6	-	-	TRBJ2-1	CASSTGVGNEQFF	TGTGCCAGCAGTACGGGAGTCGGCAATGAGCAGTTCTTC
TRBV7-6	TRBD2	-	TRBJ2-1	CASSYSGKNNEQFF	TGTGCCAGCAGTTATAGCGGGAAGAACAATGAGCAGTTCTTC
TRBV27	-	-	TRBJ1-2	CASSLSYPGYGYTF	TGTGCCAGCAGTTTATCGTACCCAGGTTACGGCTACACCTTC
TRBV19	-	-	TRBJ2-7	CASSIDSTVYEQYF	TGTGCCAGTAGTATTGACTCGACCGTCTACGAGCAGTACTTC
TRBV27	-	-	TRBJ2-1	CASSLITGEHNEQFF	TGTGCCAGCAGTTTAATCACCGGGGAACACAATGAGCAGTTCTTC
TRBV5-6	TRBD2	-	TRBJ2-1	CASSYGTRSGNEQFF	TGTGCCAGCAGCTACGGGACTAGGTCGGGCAATGAGCAGTTCTTC
TRBV28	-	once	TRBJ2-1	CVSAQDKHIEEFF	TGTGTGTCGGCGCAGGACAAACACATTGAGGAGTTCTTC
TRBV10-3	-	-	TRBJ1-2	CAIRSTSGDGYTF	TGTGCCATCAGAAGTACCTCGGGGGATGGCTACACCTTC
TRBV6-1	TRBD1	-	TRBJ2-7	CASSGITGEEQYF	TGTGCCAGCAGTGGGATTACAGGGGAAGAGCAGTACTTC
TRBV5-4	-	-	TRBJ2-2	CASSLVYTGELFF	TGTGCCAGCAGCTTGGTATACACCGGGGAGCTGTTTTTT
TRBV29-1	-	once	TRBJ1-2	CSVEGTAYSNYGYTF	TGCAGCGTTGAAGGAACAGCCTATTCAAACTATGGCTACACCTTC
TRBV2	-	-	TRBJ1-3	CASSDGLSGNTIYF	TGTGCCAGCAGTGACGGTTTATCTGGAAACACCATATATTTT
TRBV6-6	-	-	TRBJ1-2	CASSYSIAGYTF	TGTGCCAGCAGTTACTCGATAGCTGGCTACACCTTC
TRBV10-3	TRBD2	-	TRBJ2-7	CASGTSGYAYEQYF	TGTGCCAGCGGAACTAGCGGATATGCCTACGAGCAGTACTTC
TRBV27	TRBD1	-	TRBJ2-7	CASSTLGQGTYEQYF	TGTGCCAGCAGTACCTTAGGACAGGGAACCTACGAGCAGTACTTC
TRBV6-6	TRBD1	-	TRBJ2-1	CASSFQGQGFYNEQFF	TGTGCCAGCAGTTTCCAGGGACAGGGGTTCTACAATGAGCAGTTCTTC
TRBV7-8	TRBD1	-	TRBJ2-7	CASSTRTGGGYEQYF	TGTGCCAGCAGCACCCGGACAGGGGGCGGCTACGAGCAGTACTTC
TRBV7-6	-	-	TRBJ2-7	CASSLVEGFGSYEQYF	TGTGCCAGCAGCTTAGTGGAGGGGTTCGGATCCTACGAGCAGTACTTC
TRBV29-1	TRBD1	-	TRBJ1-5	CSVLDRGLNQPQHF	TGCAGCGTTTTAGACAGGGGCCTTAATCAGCCCCAGCATTTT
TRBV4-1	TRBD2	few	TRBJ2-1	CASSQGGLAGENEQFF	TGCGCCAGCAGCCAAGGGGGACTAGCGGGAGAGAATGAGCAGTTCTTC
TRBV28	-	-	TRBJ2-7	CASSLPRPVAVHEQYF	TGTGCCAGCAGTCTTCCGCGGCCCGTTGCGGTCCACGAGCAGTACTTC
TRBV9	TRBD1	-	TRBJ2-3	CASSTRTGGTDTQYF	TGTGCCAGCAGCACTCGGACAGGGGGCACAGATACGCAGTATTTT
TRBV4-3	-	once	TRBJ1-1	CASSQGRGLGTEAFF	TGCGCCAGCAGCCAAGGGAGGGGCTTAGGCACTGAAGCTTTCTTT
TRBV6-1	-	-	TRBJ2-6	CASSELVQGPGANVLTF	TGTGCCAGCAGTGAGCTAGTACAGGGCCCTGGGGCCAACGTCCTGACTTTC
TRBV7-9	-	-	TRBJ2-7	CASTPIPFYEQYF	TGTGCCAGCACCCCAATCCCATTCTACGAGCAGTACTTC
TRBV7-2	TRBD2	few	TRBJ2-4	CASSPGWGGAKNIQYF	TGTGCCAGCAGCCCCGGCTGGGGGGGAGCCAAAAACATTCAGTACTTC
TRBV4-1	TRBD1	-	TRBJ1-1	CASSEETGRGTEAFF	TGCGCCAGCAGCGAAGAGACAGGGAGAGGCACTGAAGCTTTCTTT
TRBV4-1	TRBD2	-	TRBJ2-1	CASSQAGREGHREQFF	TGCGCCAGCAGCCAAGCGGGGCGGGAGGGCCATAGGGAGCAGTTCTTC